This TCR beta chain was sequenced for a study of blood T cell repertoires in COVID-19. Across the whole study: The United States, Italy and Spain were the sources of the acute and convalescent COVID-19 samples. PBMCs, B-cell-depleted T cells, or T cells were the source of the cDNA or gDNA that made up the material.

Original processing notes: The assay estimated nucleated cells by amplifying reference gene primers. Using immunoSEQ multiplex PCR, the repertoire was profiled, and TCRdb retains in-frame clones only, with some absent. V, J and clone size were drawn from that table, and D and trimming were deduced from the DNA. The sample contains about 15,000 clones, around 87% of which appear only once. The germline V and J ends were trimmed by 2 bases and 10 bases, with 18 bases remaining between them. Germline assignment: CDR1 SGHKS and CDR2 YYEKEE (reference sequence). The CDR3 is made up of 15 amino acids. This TCR was recovered from a human donor in a cohort sampled during active COVID-19. The chain uses TRBV5-5 and TRBJ1-4; TRBD1 is a possible D gene (5 bases). Sequencing used peripheral blood. The CDR3 coding sequence is TGTGCCAGCAGCTTTACACGGACACAAGATGGAAAACTGTTTTTT. It specifies CASSFTRTQDGKLFF.